This T cell receptor (beta chain) derives from a study of cytomegalovirus exposure and HLA in healthy donors. Overall study findings and caveats: Using the classifier, cytomegalovirus status was reportedly diagnosed with high specificity and sensitivity. A few CMV-associated chains were confirmed in vitro to be specific for CMV antigens. Cytomegalovirus association was assigned to under 200 TCR beta chains.

The donors were members of the roughly 130-subject validation cohort (separate from the approximately 670-subject first cohort). V shed 2 bases, J shed 5 bases, and the junction held 3 bases outside the gene matches. This CDR3 region has 14 residues. Germline V gene lookup returns CDR1 SEHNR and CDR2 FQNEAQ (reference sequence). Data came from immunoSEQ multiplex PCR; TCRdb stores just in-frame clones and leaves some out. This sample has around 250,000 clones; around 91% occur once, and the top ten carry 0.35% to 0.4%. Remarks on this clone: What it binds is unknown.

The source is a young woman in good health and CMV-seronegative. Source material: PBMCs. The chain joins TRBV7-9 to TRBJ2-1; 7 bases are shared with TRBD2. CDR3 residues: CASSLNLADNEQFF. CDR3 bases: TGTGCCAGCAGCTTAAACCTAGCGGACAATGAGCAGTTCTTC. The full variable domain, rest sourced from reference TRBV7-9 and TRBJ2-1, is DTGVSQNPRHKITKRGQNVTFRCDPISEHNRLYWYRQTLGQGPEFLTYFQNEAQLEKSRLLSDRFSAERPKGSFSTLEIQRTEQGDSAMYLCASSLNLADNEQFFGPGTRLTVL.